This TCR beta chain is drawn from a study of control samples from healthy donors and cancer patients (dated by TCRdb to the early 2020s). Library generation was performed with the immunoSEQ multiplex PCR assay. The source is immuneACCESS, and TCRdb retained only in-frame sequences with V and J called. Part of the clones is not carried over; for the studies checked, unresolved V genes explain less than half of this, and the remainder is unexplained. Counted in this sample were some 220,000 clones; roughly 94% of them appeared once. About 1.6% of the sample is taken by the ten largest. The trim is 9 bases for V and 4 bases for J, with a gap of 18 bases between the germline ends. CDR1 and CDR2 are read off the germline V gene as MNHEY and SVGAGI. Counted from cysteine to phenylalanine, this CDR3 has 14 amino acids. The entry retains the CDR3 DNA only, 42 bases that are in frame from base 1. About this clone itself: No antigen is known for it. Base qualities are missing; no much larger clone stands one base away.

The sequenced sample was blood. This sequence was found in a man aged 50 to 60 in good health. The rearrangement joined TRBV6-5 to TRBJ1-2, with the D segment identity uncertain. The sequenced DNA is TGTGCCAGTCACCCCACGGCGGGATCCTATGGCTACACCTTC. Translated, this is CASHPTAGSYGYTF.